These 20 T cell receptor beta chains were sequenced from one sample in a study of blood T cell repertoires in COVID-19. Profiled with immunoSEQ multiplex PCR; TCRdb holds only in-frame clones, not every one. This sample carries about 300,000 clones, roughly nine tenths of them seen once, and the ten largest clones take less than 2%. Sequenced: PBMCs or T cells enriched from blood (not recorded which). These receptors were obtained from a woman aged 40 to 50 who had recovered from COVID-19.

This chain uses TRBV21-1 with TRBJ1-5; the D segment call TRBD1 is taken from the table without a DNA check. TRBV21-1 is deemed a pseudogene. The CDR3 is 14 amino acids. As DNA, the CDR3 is TGTGCCAGCAGCCCTGGACAGGGGAATCAGCCCCAGCATTTT. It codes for CASSPGQGNQPQHF.

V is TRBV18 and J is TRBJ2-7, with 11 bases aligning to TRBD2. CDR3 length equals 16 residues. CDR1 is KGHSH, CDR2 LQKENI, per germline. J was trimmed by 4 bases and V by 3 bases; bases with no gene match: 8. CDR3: CASSPLAGTSGYEQYF. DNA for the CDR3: TGTGCCAGCTCACCCCTCGCCGGGACTAGCGGTTACGAGCAGTACTTC.

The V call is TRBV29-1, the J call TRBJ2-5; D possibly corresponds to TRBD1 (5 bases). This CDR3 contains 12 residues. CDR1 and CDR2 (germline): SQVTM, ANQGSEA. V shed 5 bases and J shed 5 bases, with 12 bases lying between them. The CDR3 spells CSVPGSRETQYF. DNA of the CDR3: TGCAGCGTTCCAGGGTCTCGTGAGACCCAGTACTTC.

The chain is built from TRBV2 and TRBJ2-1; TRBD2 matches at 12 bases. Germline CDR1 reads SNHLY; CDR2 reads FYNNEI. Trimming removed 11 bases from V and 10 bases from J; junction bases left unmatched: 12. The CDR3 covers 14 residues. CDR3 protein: CAGKRLAGALEQFF. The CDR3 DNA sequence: TGTGCCGGCAAGAGACTAGCGGGAGCACTCGAGCAGTTCTTC.

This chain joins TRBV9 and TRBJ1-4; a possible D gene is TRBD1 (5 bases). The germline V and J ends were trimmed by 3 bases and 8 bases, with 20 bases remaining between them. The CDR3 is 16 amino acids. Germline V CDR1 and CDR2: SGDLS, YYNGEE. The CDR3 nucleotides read TGTGCCAGCAGCGGCGGGACTCTCGATTATGGGGAAAAACTGTTTTTT. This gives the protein CASSGGTLDYGEKLFF.

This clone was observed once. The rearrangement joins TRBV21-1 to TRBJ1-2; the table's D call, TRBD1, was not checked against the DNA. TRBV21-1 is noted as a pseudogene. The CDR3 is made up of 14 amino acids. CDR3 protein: CASSGWDREGGYTF. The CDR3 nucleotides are TGTGCCAGCAGCGGCTGGGACAGGGAAGGTGGCTACACCTTC.

The CDR3 DNA sequence: TGTGCCAGCTCACCCCAGACAGGGGGCAATCAGCCCCAGCATTTT. Protein product: CASSPQTGGNQPQHF. The chain uses TRBV18 and TRBJ1-5, with 8 nucleotides matching TRBD1. There are 15 residues in the CDR3. The ends lost 3 bases at V and 2 bases at J; junction bases unmatched: 3. Germline-derived CDR1 and CDR2 are KGHSH and LQKENI.

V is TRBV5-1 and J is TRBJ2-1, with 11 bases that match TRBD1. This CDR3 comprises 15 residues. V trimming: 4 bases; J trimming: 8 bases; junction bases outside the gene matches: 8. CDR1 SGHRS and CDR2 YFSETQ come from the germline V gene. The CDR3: CASSVRTGGTDEQFF. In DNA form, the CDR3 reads TGCGCCAGCAGCGTCCGGACAGGGGGCACAGATGAGCAGTTCTTC.

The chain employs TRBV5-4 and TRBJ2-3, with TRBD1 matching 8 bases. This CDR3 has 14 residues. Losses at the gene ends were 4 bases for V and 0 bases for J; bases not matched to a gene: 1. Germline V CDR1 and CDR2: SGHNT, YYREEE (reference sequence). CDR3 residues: CASSGDRSTDTQYF. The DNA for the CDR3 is TGTGCCAGCAGCGGGGACAGGAGCACAGATACGCAGTATTTT.

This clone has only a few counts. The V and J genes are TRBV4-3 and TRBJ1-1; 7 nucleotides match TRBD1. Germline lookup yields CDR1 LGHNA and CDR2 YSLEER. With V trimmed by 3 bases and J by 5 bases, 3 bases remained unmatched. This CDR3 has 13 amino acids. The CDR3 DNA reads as TGCGCCAGCAGCCACGACAGGGAAACTGAAGCTTTCTTT. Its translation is CASSHDRETEAFF.

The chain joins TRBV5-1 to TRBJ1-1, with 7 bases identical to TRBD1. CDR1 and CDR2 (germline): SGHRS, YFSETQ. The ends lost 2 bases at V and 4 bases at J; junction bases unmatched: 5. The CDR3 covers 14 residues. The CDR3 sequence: CASSLDRVGTEAFF. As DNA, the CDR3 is TGCGCCAGCAGCTTAGACAGGGTGGGCACTGAAGCTTTCTTT.

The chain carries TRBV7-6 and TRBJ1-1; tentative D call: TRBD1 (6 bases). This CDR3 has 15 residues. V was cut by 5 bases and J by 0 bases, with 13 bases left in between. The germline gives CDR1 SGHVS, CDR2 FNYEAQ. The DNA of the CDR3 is TGTGCCAGCAGCCCCCCCACAGGGATGAACACTGAAGCTTTCTTT. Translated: CASSPPTGMNTEAFF. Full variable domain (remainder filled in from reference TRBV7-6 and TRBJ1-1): GAGVSQSPRYKVTKRGQDVALRCDPISGHVSLYWYRQALGQGPEFLTYFNYEAQQDKSGLPNDRFSAERPEGSISTLTIQRTEQRDSAMYRCASSPPTGMNTEAFFGQGTRLTVV.

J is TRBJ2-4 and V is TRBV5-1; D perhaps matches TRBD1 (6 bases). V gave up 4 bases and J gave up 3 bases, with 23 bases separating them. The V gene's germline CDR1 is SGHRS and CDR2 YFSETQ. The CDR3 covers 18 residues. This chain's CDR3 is CASSPGFGQLDRKNIQYF. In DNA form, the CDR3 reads TGCGCCAGCAGCCCGGGGTTCGGACAGTTAGATCGCAAAAACATTCAGTACTTC.

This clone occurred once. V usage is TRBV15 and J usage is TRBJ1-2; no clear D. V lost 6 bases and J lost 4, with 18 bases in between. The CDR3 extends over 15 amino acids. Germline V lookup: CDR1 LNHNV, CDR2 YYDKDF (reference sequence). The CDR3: CATSPRDHRTYGYTF. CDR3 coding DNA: TGTGCCACCAGTCCCCGCGACCACAGAACCTATGGCTACACCTTC.

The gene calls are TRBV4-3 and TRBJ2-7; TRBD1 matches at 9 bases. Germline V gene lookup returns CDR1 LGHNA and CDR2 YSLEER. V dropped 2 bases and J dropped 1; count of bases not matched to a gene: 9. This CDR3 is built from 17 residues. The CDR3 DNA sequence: TGCGCCAGCAGCCAATACCCCGCGGGGACAGGGTCCTACGAGCAGTACTTC. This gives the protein CASSQYPAGTGSYEQYF.

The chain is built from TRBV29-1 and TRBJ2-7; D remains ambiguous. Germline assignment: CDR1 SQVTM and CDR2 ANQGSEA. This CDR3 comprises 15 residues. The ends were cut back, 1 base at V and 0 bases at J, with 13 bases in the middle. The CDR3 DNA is TGCAGCGTTGAAGCGGAACGACATGCCTCCTACGAGCAGTACTTC. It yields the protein CSVEAERHASYEQYF.

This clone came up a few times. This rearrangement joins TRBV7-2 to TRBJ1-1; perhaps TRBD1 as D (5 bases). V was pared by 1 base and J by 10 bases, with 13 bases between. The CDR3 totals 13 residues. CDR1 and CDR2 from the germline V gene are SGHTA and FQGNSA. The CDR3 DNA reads TGTGCCAGCAGCTTAGAACGGGGGGTTGCAGCTTTCTTT. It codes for CASSLERGVAAFF.

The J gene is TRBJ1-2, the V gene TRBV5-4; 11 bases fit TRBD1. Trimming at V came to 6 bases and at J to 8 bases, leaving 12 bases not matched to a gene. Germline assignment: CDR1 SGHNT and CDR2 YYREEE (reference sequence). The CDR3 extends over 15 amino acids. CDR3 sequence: CASIPGTGGPEGYTF. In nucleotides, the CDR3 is TGTGCCAGCATCCCCGGGACAGGGGGTCCGGAGGGCTACACCTTC. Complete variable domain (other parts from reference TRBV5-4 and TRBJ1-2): ETGVTQSPTHLIKTRGQQVTLRCSSQSGHNTVSWYQQALGQGPQFIFQYYREEENGRGNFPPRFSGLQFPNYSSELNVNALELDDSALYLCASIPGTGGPEGYTFGSGTRLTVV.

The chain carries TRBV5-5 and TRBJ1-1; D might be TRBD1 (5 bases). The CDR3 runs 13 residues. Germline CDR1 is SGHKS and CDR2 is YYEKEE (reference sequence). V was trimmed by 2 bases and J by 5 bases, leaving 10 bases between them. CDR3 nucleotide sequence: TGTGCCAGCAGCTTTCAGGGTGGGACTGAAGCTTTCTTT. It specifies CASSFQGGTEAFF.

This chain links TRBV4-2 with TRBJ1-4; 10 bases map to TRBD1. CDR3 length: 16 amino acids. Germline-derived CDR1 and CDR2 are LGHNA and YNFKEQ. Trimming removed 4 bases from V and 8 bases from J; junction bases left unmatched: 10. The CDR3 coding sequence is TGTGCCAGCAGCCGGACTGACAGGGGGCTAGAGGAAAAACTGTTTTTT. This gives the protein CASSRTDRGLEEKLFF.